A selection of T cell receptor beta chains follows, all from one sample in a study of blood T cell repertoires in COVID-19. Assay used: immunoSEQ multiplex PCR; TCRdb lists only in-frame clones, some missing. The data contain a few hundred thousand clones, about 80% of them singletons. The sequencing sample was made of peripheral blood. The source is a woman in her sixties with acute or convalescent COVID-19. Both conserved end residues are part of each CDR3. The D gene is left open where the match is weak. Only part of the rows carry a size: once, few, many, or a class if the clone is expanded.

CDR3 protein: CASGSQETQYF; CDR3 DNA: TGTGCCAGCGGCAGCCAAGAGACCCAGTACTTC; clone size: .; D gene: .; V gene: TRBV2; J gene: TRBJ2-5
CDR3 protein: CAINDLQGNTIYF; CDR3 DNA: TGTGCCATCAATGATTTACAGGGAAACACCATATATTTT; clone size: .; D gene: .; V gene: TRBV10-3; J gene: TRBJ1-3
CDR3 protein: CASSPLRQGGNTIYF; CDR3 DNA: TGCGCCAGCAGCCCTCTCCGACAGGGGGGAAACACCATATATTTT; clone size: .; D gene: TRBD1; V gene: TRBV4-1; J gene: TRBJ1-3
CDR3 protein: CATSSRQPFSGNTIYF; CDR3 DNA: TGTGCCACCAGTTCCCGACAGCCATTCTCTGGAAACACCATATATTTT; clone size: .; D gene: .; V gene: TRBV24-1; J gene: TRBJ1-3
CDR3 protein: CASSRQGAKNIQYF; CDR3 DNA: TGTGCCAGCAGTCGACAGGGGGCCAAAAACATTCAGTACTTC; clone size: .; D gene: TRBD1; V gene: TRBV6-6; J gene: TRBJ2-4
CDR3 protein: CASSFMLPGHNEQFF; CDR3 DNA: TGCGCCAGCAGCTTCATGTTGCCTGGGCACAATGAGCAGTTCTTC; clone size: once; D gene: .; V gene: TRBV5-1; J gene: TRBJ2-1
CDR3 protein: CASSAGTGLNSGNTIYF; CDR3 DNA: TGTGCCAGCTCAGCAGGTACAGGGCTCAACTCTGGAAACACCATATATTTT; clone size: .; D gene: .; V gene: TRBV18; J gene: TRBJ1-3
CDR3 protein: CAWRSYGGSPLHF; CDR3 DNA: TGTGCCTGGAGGTCTTACGGAGGATCACCCCTCCACTTT; clone size: .; D gene: .; V gene: TRBV30; J gene: TRBJ1-6
CDR3 protein: CASSLSRNNEQFF; CDR3 DNA: TGTGCCAGCAGCTTAAGCCGTAACAATGAGCAGTTCTTC; clone size: once; D gene: .; V gene: TRBV7-2; J gene: TRBJ2-1
CDR3 protein: CASSVASGGTEAFF; CDR3 DNA: TGTGCCAGCAGCGTAGCCTCAGGGGGCACTGAAGCTTTCTTT; clone size: .; D gene: TRBD1; V gene: TRBV9; J gene: TRBJ1-1
CDR3 protein: CAGSGDNYEQYF; CDR3 DNA: TGTGCCGGTAGCGGGGATAACTACGAGCAGTACTTC; clone size: .; D gene: TRBD2; V gene: TRBV2; J gene: TRBJ2-7
CDR3 protein: CASSLNAFTPREAFF; CDR3 DNA: TGCGCCAGCAGCTTGAACGCATTCACCCCTCGGGAAGCTTTCTTT; clone size: once; D gene: .; V gene: TRBV5-1; J gene: TRBJ1-1
CDR3 protein: CASSPFHTGELFF; CDR3 DNA: TGCGCCAGCAGCCCTTTCCACACCGGGGAGCTGTTTTTT; clone size: .; D gene: .; V gene: TRBV4-3; J gene: TRBJ2-2
CDR3 protein: CASKTGTGVSYGYTF; CDR3 DNA: TGTGCCAGTAAAACCGGGACAGGGGTGAGCTATGGCTACACCTTC; clone size: .; D gene: TRBD1; V gene: TRBV19; J gene: TRBJ1-2
CDR3 protein: CASSHRRTGGYTF; CDR3 DNA: TGTGCCAGCAGTCATCGGAGGACGGGTGGCTACACCTTC; clone size: .; D gene: .; V gene: TRBV9; J gene: TRBJ1-2
CDR3 protein: CASSLGGAETQYF; CDR3 DNA: TGTGCCAGCAGCTTGGGTGGGGCGGAGACCCAGTACTTC; clone size: .; D gene: .; V gene: TRBV5-4; J gene: TRBJ2-5
CDR3 protein: CASSLRPGGGRQETQYF; CDR3 DNA: TGTGCCAGCAGCTTGAGACCTGGGGGGGGTCGGCAAGAGACCCAGTACTTC; clone size: few; D gene: TRBD2; V gene: TRBV7-2; J gene: TRBJ2-5
CDR3 protein: CASSLLAGPSSYNEQFF; CDR3 DNA: TGTGCCAGCAGCTTATTAGCGGGGCCTAGCTCCTACAATGAGCAGTTCTTC; clone size: .; D gene: TRBD2; V gene: TRBV7-2; J gene: TRBJ2-1
CDR3 protein: CASSYTRYTGELFF; CDR3 DNA: TGTGCCAGCAGTTACACTAGGTACACCGGGGAGCTGTTTTTT; clone size: .; D gene: .; V gene: TRBV6-2/TRBV6-3; J gene: TRBJ2-2
CDR3 protein: CATRAGQVDGNQPQHF; CDR3 DNA: TGTGCCACCAGAGCGGGACAGGTTGACGGCAATCAGCCCCAGCATTTT; clone size: .; D gene: TRBD1; V gene: TRBV24-1; J gene: TRBJ1-5
CDR3 protein: CASSTGRLGQDSGYTF; CDR3 DNA: TGTGCCAGTAGTACCGGTAGACTTGGACAGGACTCTGGCTACACCTTC; clone size: once; D gene: TRBD1; V gene: TRBV19; J gene: TRBJ1-2
CDR3 protein: CASSQEGHLQGSGEKLFF; CDR3 DNA: TGCGCCAGCAGCCAAGAGGGCCACTTACAGGGGTCCGGGGAAAAACTGTTTTTT; clone size: .; D gene: TRBD1; V gene: TRBV4-3; J gene: TRBJ1-4